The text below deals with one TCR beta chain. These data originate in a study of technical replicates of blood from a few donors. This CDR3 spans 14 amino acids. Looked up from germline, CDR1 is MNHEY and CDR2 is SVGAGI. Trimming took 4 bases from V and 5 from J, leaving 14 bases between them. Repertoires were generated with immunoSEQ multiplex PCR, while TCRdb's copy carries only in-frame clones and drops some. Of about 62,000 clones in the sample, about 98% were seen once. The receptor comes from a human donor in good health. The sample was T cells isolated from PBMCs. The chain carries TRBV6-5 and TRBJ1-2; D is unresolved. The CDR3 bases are TGTGCCAGCAGTTCCTTTCTCTCAGGATATGGCTACACCTTC. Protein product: CASSSFLSGYGYTF.